The 7 T cell receptor beta chains below all came from one sample that was sequenced in a study of T-cell memory formation after mild COVID-19. TCRdb recomputed calls from the 5' RACE reads with MiXCR, one row per CDR3 protein. The sample shows fewer than 250,000 distinct CDR3 sequences, roughly a tenth of them seen only once. Sequenced: PBMCs or a T cell subset sorted from them (not recorded which). These receptors were collected from a man aged 18 to 29 who had mild COVID-19 (a few samples of this study predate the infection). Cell type and time point are not known.

There are a few counts of this clonotype. This chain links TRBV28 with TRBJ1-1; a possible D gene is TRBD1 (5 bases). Germline V CDR1 and CDR2: MDHEN, SYDVKM. CDR3 size: 17 residues. Trimming shortened V by 2 bases and J by 2 bases, and 18 bases separated the two germline ends. This CDR3 is CASSLLFGGGFNTEAFF. The CDR3 nucleotides are TGTGCCAGCAGTTTACTCTTCGGCGGGGGGTTTAACACTGAAGCTTTCTTT.

This clonotype was observed a handful of times. V usage is TRBV20-1 and J usage is TRBJ1-2; maybe TRBD1 (6 bases). There are 13 residues in the CDR3. Trimming removed 4 bases from V and 1 base from J, with 10 bases in between. Germline CDR1 reads DFQATT; CDR2 reads SNEGSKA (reference sequence). The CDR3 loop reads CSATTGHNYGYTF. The CDR3 nucleotides read TGCAGTGCTACGACAGGACATAACTATGGCTACACCTTC.

The chain links TRBV7-9 to TRBJ1-2; D gene unclear. The CDR3 consists of 14 residues. Trimming removed 1 base from V and 0 bases from J, with 6 bases in between. CDR1 is SEHNR, CDR2 FQNEAQ, per germline (reference sequence). The CDR3: CASSLGTPNYGYTF. The CDR3 coding sequence is TGTGCCAGCAGCTTAGGCACCCCTAACTATGGCTACACCTTC.

This CDR3 is CASRDWSQETQYF. The CDR3, as DNA: TGTGCCAGCAGGGACTGGTCCCAAGAGACCCAGTACTTC. The chain uses TRBV28 and TRBJ2-5; tentative D call: TRBD2 (5 bases). Deletions cut 6 bases from V and 1 base from J, with 9 bases between. The CDR3 is 13 residues long. CDR1 and CDR2 (germline): MDHEN, SYDVKM.

The chain links TRBV4-2 to TRBJ1-1, with 12 bases matching TRBD1. CDR1 and CDR2 from the germline V gene are LGHNA and YNFKEQ. The CDR3 is 15 amino acids. Trimming removed 1 base from V and 12 bases from J; junction bases left unmatched: 9. The CDR3 sequence is CASSQVFTGQGATFF. The CDR3 DNA sequence: TGTGCCAGCAGCCAAGTATTTACGGGACAGGGGGCGACTTTCTTT.

Only a few counts were recorded for this clonotype. The chain is built from TRBV27 and TRBJ2-1; D gene ambiguous. Trimming shortened V by 7 bases and J by 15 bases, and 19 bases separated the two germline ends. In germline, CDR1 is MNHEY, CDR2 SMNVEV (reference sequence). CDR3 size: 12 residues. The CDR3 DNA reads TGTGCCAGCACCACCCCTTTCCGCGTAGGGTTCTTC. This gives the protein CASTTPFRVGFF.

V gene TRBV7-3 combines with J gene TRBJ2-1, with D perhaps assigned TRBD1 or TRBD2 (5 bases each). The CDR3 is made up of 16 amino acids. Trimming cost V 1 base and J 6 bases, with 16 bases left between them. Germline CDR1 and CDR2: SGHTA and FQGTGA. The CDR3 nucleotides read TGTGCCAGCAGCTTAATTGGGGCCGCTAGCCGCAATGAGCAGTTCTTC. Residues: CASSLIGAASRNEQFF.